These 14 T cell receptor beta chains share one sample of origin, sequenced in a study of tumor-infiltrating lymphocytes in primary liver carcinoma (dated by TCRdb to about 2017). Blood RNA was extracted from unsorted whole blood with TRIzol reagent; germline DNA came from the DNeasy Blood & Tissue kit. Sequencing took place on an Illumina HiSeq 2500. Using a constant-region primer and ProtoScript II reverse transcriptase, TCRbeta-specific cDNA was reverse-transcribed from about 460 ng total RNA. The TCRbeta libraries were prepared through three rounds of nested multiplex PCR following a slightly modified ARM-PCR procedure. Multiplex TRBV1-TRBV30 forward primers and a Cbeta reverse primer were used in the first two PCR rounds, each of which was run for 9 to 11 cycles. TCRdb redid the processing of the public reads, applying fastp at Q25 and MiXCR, and retained in-frame beta chains. One record per CDR3 amino acid sequence lists the most common genes and DNA. The sample table holds 180,000 or so distinct CDR3 sequences, of which less than 65% were seen once. The ten largest clones take up around three quarters of the sample.

The sample taken for sequencing was peripheral blood. The receptors come from a man aged 40-49 years with primary liver carcinoma and hepatitis B virus infection.

The chain is built from TRBV12-3 or TRBV12-4 and TRBJ2-3; a possible D gene is TRBD1 (5 bases). The CDR3 loop spans 15 amino acids. V shed 4 bases and J shed 4 bases, with 15 bases lying between them. CDR3 amino acids: CASSSWQGESDTQYF. The CDR3 DNA sequence: TGTGCCAGCAGTTCCTGGCAGGGTGAATCAGATACGCAGTATTTT.

The J gene is TRBJ2-2, the V gene TRBV29-1; 8 positions agree with TRBD2. The CDR3 length is 16 residues. The trim removed 4 bases at V and 7 bases at J, leaving 14 bases unmatched. The germline V gene has CDR1 SQVTM and CDR2 ANQGSEA. The CDR3 reads CSVAGGNGREGGELFF. The CDR3 coding sequence is TGCAGCGTTGCCGGGGGGAACGGGAGGGAAGGCGGGGAGCTGTTTTTT.

Comments on this clonotype: A much larger clonotype is one base distant, so this may be a read error. V gene TRBV29-1 combines with J gene TRBJ2-3; D unclear. The CDR3 contains 13 residues. V lost 3 bases to trimming and J lost 2 bases, with 9 bases between them. Germline assignment: CDR1 SQVTM and CDR2 ANQGSEA. CDR3 protein: CSVELNNTDTQYF. CDR3 bases: TGCAGCGTTGAGTTGAACAACACAGATACGCAGTATTTT.

About this clonotype itself: This may be a read error, as it is one base from a much larger clone. The V and J genes are TRBV5-4 and TRBJ2-5; no reliable D call. Germline loops: CDR1 SGHNT, CDR2 YYREEE (reference sequence). This CDR3 comprises 15 residues. The CDR3 bases are TGTGCCAGCAGCCCTTCTGTCCAGGACCAAGATACCCAGTACTTC. Translated: CASSPSVQDQDTQYF.

This clonotype was recorded many times. The chain employs TRBV11-2 and TRBJ2-7; 8 positions agree with TRBD1. Trimming cost V 5 bases and J 7 bases; bases outside gene matches: 13. The CDR3 has 15 residues. CDR1 SGHAT and CDR2 FQNNGV come from the germline V gene. The CDR3 spells CASSPLRTGIREQYF. The DNA of the CDR3 is TGTGCCAGCAGCCCTCTCCGGACAGGGATAAGAGAGCAGTACTTC.

In DNA form, the CDR3 reads TGTGCCAGCAGTGATGCGGGGGCTCAGTTCTTC. Protein: CASSDAGAQFF. This chain links TRBV6-1 with TRBJ2-1, with a tentative D call TRBD2 (7 bases). Trimming left V 3 bases short and J 13 bases short, with 10 bases between. CDR3 length equals 11 residues. The germline V gene has CDR1 MNHNS and CDR2 SASEGT.

CDR3 residues: CASSPGQGISWEQYF. CDR3 nucleotide sequence: TGTGCCAGCAGTCCGGGACAGGGTATTTCTTGGGAGCAGTACTTC. The chain combines TRBV12-3 or TRBV12-4 with TRBJ2-7; 9 bases map to TRBD1. The junction had 12 bases not matched to a gene; V was cut back by 5 bases and J by 7 bases. The CDR3 totals 15 residues.

The rearrangement uses TRBV5-4 and TRBJ2-1, with TRBD2 matching 11 bases. Germline V CDR1 and CDR2: SGHNT, YYREEE (reference sequence). The length of the CDR3 is 17 residues. Trimming took 4 bases from V and 4 from J; bases not matched to a gene: 10. The CDR3 region has the DNA TGTGCCAGCAGCGATTACTCCGGGACTAGCGGTTACAATGAGCAGTTCTTC. Its protein is CASSDYSGTSGYNEQFF.

The chain couples TRBV29-1 to TRBJ1-1; no reliable D call. The CDR3 runs 11 residues. From germline, CDR1 is SQVTM and CDR2 ANQGSEA. Trimming pared 2 bases from V and 0 bases from J, leaving 1 base between. The CDR3 region is CSVELNTEAFF. The CDR3 nucleotides are TGCAGCGTTGAACTGAACACTGAAGCTTTCTTT.

There are a few counts of this clonotype. V gene TRBV10-3 combines with J gene TRBJ2-5, with 9 bases matching TRBD1. Germline values: CDR1 ENHRY, CDR2 SYGVKD. V lost 8 bases, J lost 5 bases, and 24 bases stayed unmatched. The CDR3 covers 19 residues. CDR3 amino acids: CAIGARAGTGSPYEETQYF. Written as DNA, the CDR3 is TGTGCCATCGGCGCTCGTGCCGGGACAGGGTCCCCCTACGAGGAGACCCAGTACTTC.

Worth noting for this clonotype: The conserved closing phenylalanine or tryptophan is absent in this CDR3, likely reflecting a read error. V usage is TRBV11-2 and J usage is TRBJ2-3, with 8 nucleotides matching TRBD2. In germline, CDR1 is SGHAT, CDR2 FQNNGV. The CDR3 is made up of 14 amino acids. CDR3 loop: CVSNLTSGTDTQYS. CDR3 nucleotides: TGTGTCAGCAACTTGACTAGCGGCACAGATACGCAGTATTCT.

Written as DNA, the CDR3 is TGTGCCAGCAGTTTACCGGCGGATAACACTGAAGCTTTCTTT. Translated, it gives CASSLPADNTEAFF. The chain couples TRBV28 to TRBJ1-1; D gene ambiguous. Germline V lookup: CDR1 MDHEN, CDR2 SYDVKM. The CDR3 runs to 14 residues. V was cut by 2 bases and J by 2 bases, with 9 bases left in between. Based on the CDR3 plus reference TRBV28 and TRBJ1-1, the full variable domain is DVKVTQSSRYLVKRTGEKVFLECVQDMDHENMFWYRQDPGLGLRLIYFSYDVKMKEKGDIPEGYSVSREKKERFSLILESASTNQTSMYLCASSLPADNTEAFFGQGTRLTVV.

A single count supports this clonotype. The rearrangement joins TRBV6-5 to TRBJ1-5, with 7 bases lining up with TRBD1. After removal of 8 bases from V and 0 bases from J, the junction contained 7 bases not matched to a gene. CDR1 is MNHEY and CDR2 is SVGAGI in the germline V gene. The CDR3 contains 15 residues. For the CDR3, the DNA is TGTGCCAGCGGCCAGACAGGGAGTAGCAATCAGCCCCAGCATTTT. This codes for CASGQTGSSNQPQHF.

This clonotype was observed at least ten times. The genes are TRBV11-2 and TRBJ1-3; D possibly corresponds to TRBD1 (5 bases). Germline lookup yields CDR1 SGHAT and CDR2 FQNNGV. The CDR3 is 15 amino acids. The V end was cut by 1 base, the J end by 0 bases, with 7 bases between. The CDR3: CASSLVTDSGNTIYF. CDR3 nucleotide sequence: TGTGCCAGCAGCTTAGTGACAGACTCTGGAAACACCATATATTTT.